Following are 5 T cell receptor beta chains from one sample sequenced in a study of OX40 agonist ivuxolimab in advanced cancers. TCRdb keeps only in-frame clones here, not all; method: immunoSEQ multiplex PCR. The sample yields approximately 88,000 clones, 70% to 90% seen once. The sample here was CD4+ or CD8+ T cells sorted from blood, taken in a trial of the OX40 agonist ivuxolimab. The source is an adult with an advanced solid tumor such as melanoma, head and neck, liver or kidney cancer.

The chain is built from TRBV5-1 and TRBJ1-5, with D perhaps matching TRBD1 (6 bases). V gave up 4 bases and J gave up 4 bases, with 18 bases separating them. This CDR3 has 16 amino acids. The germline CDR1 and CDR2 sequences are SGHRS and YFSETQ. CDR3 sequence: CASSPEGDTPNQPQHF. The CDR3 bases are TGCGCCAGCAGCCCCGAGGGGGACACCCCTAATCAGCCCCAGCATTTT.

The chain uses TRBV6-5 and TRBJ1-3; possible D gene TRBD1, 6 bases. The CDR3 is 15 residues long. Trimming pared 6 bases from V and 2 bases from J, leaving 14 bases between. Per the germline V gene, CDR1 is MNHEY and CDR2 is SVGAGI. CDR3 sequence: CASRTTGFAGNTIYF. In DNA, the CDR3 is TGTGCCAGCAGAACGACAGGATTCGCTGGAAACACCATATATTTT.

The rearrangement joins TRBV30 to TRBJ1-2; no clear D gene. V dropped 3 bases and J dropped 6 bases, with 17 bases sitting between them. This CDR3 is 14 amino acids long. Germline V gene lookup returns CDR1 GTSNPN and CDR2 SVGIG (reference sequence). CDR3 residues: CAWRSSAALNGYTF. CDR3 DNA: TGTGCCTGGAGGTCTTCGGCGGCCCTCAATGGCTACACCTTC.

The chain carries TRBV6-5 and TRBJ1-1; 9 nucleotides align to TRBD1. The CDR3 has 15 residues. J gave up 4 bases and V 2 bases, and 5 bases lay outside the gene matches. Germline V lookup: CDR1 MNHEY, CDR2 SVGAGI. The CDR3 bases are TGTGCCAGCAGTTACGAAGGGACAGGGTTCACTGAAGCTTTCTTT. It codes for CASSYEGTGFTEAFF.

CDR3 region: CASSQVDFPREQFF. The CDR3 DNA follows: TGTGCCAGCAGCCAAGTAGACTTCCCCAGGGAGCAGTTCTTC. The genes are TRBV14 and TRBJ2-1; D unclear. The CDR3 runs to 14 residues. In germline, CDR1 is SGHDN, CDR2 FVKESK. Deletions cut 1 base from V and 10 bases from J, with 14 bases between.